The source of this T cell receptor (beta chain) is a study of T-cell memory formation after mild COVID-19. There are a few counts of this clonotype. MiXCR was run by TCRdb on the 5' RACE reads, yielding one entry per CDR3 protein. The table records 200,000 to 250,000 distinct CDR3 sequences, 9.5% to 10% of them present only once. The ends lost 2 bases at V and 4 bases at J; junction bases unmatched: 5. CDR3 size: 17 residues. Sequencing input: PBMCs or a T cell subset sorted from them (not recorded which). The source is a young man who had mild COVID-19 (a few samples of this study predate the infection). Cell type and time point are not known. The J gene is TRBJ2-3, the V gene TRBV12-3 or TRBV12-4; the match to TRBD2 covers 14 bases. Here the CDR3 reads CASSLQGLAGGPDTQYF. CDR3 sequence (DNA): TGTGCCAGCAGTTTACAAGGACTAGCGGGGGGCCCAGATACGCAGTATTTT.